What follows are 8 T cell receptor beta chains derived from one specimen sequenced in a study of CD8+CD57+ T cells in acquired aplastic anemia. Those patients picked for sequencing had displayed CD8+CD57+ cell expansion on flow cytometry. Genomic DNA templated the TCR beta VDJ and CDR3 profiling. Each CDR3 protein is one row after TCRdb ran MiXCR on the reads. The table records about 190,000 distinct CDR3 sequences, less than 60% of them present only once. Sample: sorted CD4+, CD8+, or CD8+CD57+ T cells (not recorded which) from PBMCs. All receptors come from a human donor with aplastic anemia.

At least ten counts were recorded for this clonotype. The rearrangement uses TRBV10-3 and TRBJ2-5; maybe TRBD2 (7 bases). This CDR3 spans 16 amino acids. Trimming cost V 8 bases and J 1 base, with 20 bases left between them. From germline, CDR1 is ENHRY and CDR2 SYGVKD. The CDR3 loop reads CAISAGAKAFQETQYF. In DNA, the CDR3 is TGTGCCATCTCGGCGGGGGCCAAAGCCTTCCAAGAGACCCAGTACTTC.

This chain uses TRBV11-3 with TRBJ1-1, with unresolved D. Germline-derived CDR1 and CDR2 are SGHNT and YENEEA. V was clipped by 6 bases and J by 0 bases, with 8 bases between them. This CDR3 contains 13 residues. The chain's CDR3 is CASSSPVNTEAFF. Here the CDR3 DNA reads TGTGCCAGCAGTAGCCCGGTGAACACTGAAGCTTTCTTT.

This clonotype was picked up many times. This sequence joins TRBV12-3 or TRBV12-4 and TRBJ1-6; a possible D gene is TRBD1 (5 bases). V was cut by 1 base and J by 7 bases, with 11 bases left in between. The CDR3 runs to 15 residues. The CDR3 region has the DNA TGTGCCAGCAGTTTAGTCAGGGCGGCCAATTCACCCCTCCACTTT. Translation: CASSLVRAANSPLHF.

This clonotype was observed a handful of times. The chain is built from TRBV5-1 and TRBJ1-6; perhaps TRBD1 as D (5 bases). Germline V CDR1 and CDR2: SGHRS, YFSETQ. V was pared by 1 base and J by 8 bases, with 10 bases between. CDR3 length equals 14 residues. CDR3 DNA: TGCGCCAGCAGCTTGCGGGGAGGGGATTCACCCCTCCACTTT. Translated, it gives CASSLRGGDSPLHF.

This clonotype was counted only a few times. V gene TRBV10-2 combines with J gene TRBJ2-7; 8 bases are shared with TRBD2. The germline V gene has CDR1 WSHSY and CDR2 SAAADI. CDR3 size: 14 residues. V lost 3 bases and J lost 2; bases outside the gene matches: 3. This chain's CDR3 is CASSEAGGAYEQYF. The CDR3 nucleotides are TGCGCCAGCAGTGAAGCCGGGGGGGCCTACGAGCAGTACTTC.

The chain couples TRBV2 to TRBJ1-5, with D unclear. Trimming removed 7 bases at V and 0 bases at J, with 25 bases between. This CDR3 contains 19 residues. Per the germline V gene, CDR1 is SNHLY and CDR2 is FYNNEI. The CDR3 DNA reads as TGTGCCAGCACCGAGGGTAGCTTTGGAGGACCTGATAGCAATCAGCCCCAGCATTTT. Translation: CASTEGSFGGPDSNQPQHF. The whole variable domain, filled in from reference TRBV2 and TRBJ1-5, reads EPEVTQTPSHQVTQMGQEVILRCVPISNHLYFYWYRQILGQKVEFLVSFYNNEISEKSEIFDDQFSVERPDGSNFTLKIRSTKLEDSAMYFCASTEGSFGGPDSNQPQHFGDGTRLSIL.

The chain joins TRBV15 to TRBJ2-5; a possible D gene is TRBD2 (5 bases). The germline gives CDR1 LNHNV, CDR2 YYDKDF (reference sequence). The CDR3 is 13 residues long. The CDR3 DNA is TGTGCTTCCCAGCGGATCTTCGACGAGACCCAGTACTTC. Translated: CASQRIFDETQYF.

The chain carries TRBV19 and TRBJ2-3, with D uncertain. Per the germline V gene, CDR1 is LNHDA and CDR2 is SQIVND (reference sequence). The CDR3 totals 14 residues. Trimming took off 6 bases at V and 0 bases at J, with 10 bases between the two ends. The CDR3 here is CASSPKMSTDTQYF. DNA of the CDR3: TGTGCCAGTAGCCCAAAGATGAGCACAGATACGCAGTATTTT.